The present TCR beta chain was sequenced within a study of cytomegalovirus exposure and HLA in healthy donors. Primers for the PCR totalled 60 Vbeta and 13 Jbeta. The assay was immunoSEQ multiplex PCR, and TCRdb's table has in-frame clones only and misses some. The sample contains roughly 150,000 clones, around 85% of which appear only once. General observations from the study: Only CMV serostatus was available as immune exposure information. A likely sequencing artifact accounted for one observed cluster of highly shared sequence variants. Researchers left out some V segments, among them TRBV6-2 and TRBV6-3, as indistinguishable.

Germline lookup yields CDR1 MNHEY and CDR2 SVGAGI. The CDR3 runs to 15 residues. V lost 6 bases and J lost 2; bases outside the gene matches: 5. In regard to this clone: Its specificity is unknown.

This chain connects TRBV6-5 to TRBJ1-5; the match to TRBD1 covers 9 bases. This sequence was found in a female donor in good health and CMV-seronegative. Sequencing was carried out using PBMCs. The CDR3: CASRGRQGGNQPQHF. The CDR3 DNA reads as TGTGCCAGCAGGGGAAGACAGGGGGGCAATCAGCCCCAGCATTTT.